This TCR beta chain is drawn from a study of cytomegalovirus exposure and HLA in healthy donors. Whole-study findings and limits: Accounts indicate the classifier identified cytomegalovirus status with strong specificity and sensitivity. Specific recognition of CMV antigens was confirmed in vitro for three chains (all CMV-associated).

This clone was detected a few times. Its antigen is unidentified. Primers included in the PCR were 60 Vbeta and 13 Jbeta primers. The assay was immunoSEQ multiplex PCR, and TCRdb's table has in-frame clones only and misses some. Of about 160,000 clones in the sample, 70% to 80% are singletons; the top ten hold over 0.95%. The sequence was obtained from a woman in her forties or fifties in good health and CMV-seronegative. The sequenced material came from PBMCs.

CDR3 sequence: CASNFVTSGGGHNTGELFF. CDR3 in DNA: TGTGCCAGCAACTTCGTCACTAGCGGGGGGGGGCACAACACCGGGGAGCTGTTTTTT. V gene TRBV5-4 combines with J gene TRBJ2-2, with 13 nucleotides matching TRBD2. The CDR3 is made up of 19 amino acids. Germline CDR1 SGHNT, CDR2 YYREEE (reference sequence). V gave up 6 bases and J gave up 2 bases; unmatched junction bases: 13.